A selection of T cell receptor beta chains follows, all from one sample in a study of post-analysis software for immune sequencing data. One entry per CDR3 protein results from TCRdb running MiXCR on the PCR reads. Counted here are 820,000 or so distinct CDR3 sequences, 53% occurring once; the ten biggest clones make up over 4%. The sequenced material came from blood. Receptors originate from a girl under 18 with multiple sclerosis. The conserved cysteine and the conserved F or W are not part of the CDR3 here.

V gene	J gene	CDR3 protein
TRBV20-1	TRBJ2-7	SAIADHYEQY
TRBV9	TRBJ2-3	ASSGPTRDTQY
TRBV9	TRBJ2-3	ASSVGGQAGDTQY
TRBV28	TRBJ1-2	ASSPRTGFGVYGYT
TRBV6-5	TRBJ1-1	ASSYQGRAEAF
TRBV12-3/TRBV12-4	TRBJ2-4	ASSVPGHRAKNIQY
TRBV10-3	TRBJ2-5	AISPGQGTETQY
TRBV7-9	TRBJ2-7	ASSLGGGQYEQY
TRBV6-5	TRBJ2-3	ASSYHQGAGTDTQY
TRBV20-1	TRBJ1-2	SAGKSRGSGGYT
TRBV5-5	TRBJ1-2	ASSPLQTGGNYGYT
TRBV27	TRBJ2-7	ASSPTFGLAGNNEQY
TRBV7-3	.	ASSTGGPYEQY
TRBV20-1	TRBJ2-3	SAKRGGQADTQY
TRBV10-1	TRBJ2-1	ASSESRLAGYYNEQF
TRBV5-1	TRBJ2-5	ASSSYGLVGETQY
TRBV13	TRBJ2-5	ASSLRLAGMAETQY
TRBV3-1	TRBJ2-1	ASSQGRPLQF
TRBV14	TRBJ2-7	ASSQGGSGFYEQY
TRBV5-1	TRBJ2-7	ASSLGGTGFFEQY
TRBV7-3	TRBJ2-5	ASSAGGQGSGFVTQY
TRBV20-1	TRBJ2-7	SARQEGYEQY
TRBV2	.	ASTKGTQY
TRBV7-8	TRBJ2-1	VSSLGASGNNEQF
TRBV12-3/TRBV12-4	TRBJ2-3	ASSGVVSTDTQY
TRBV9	TRBJ2-1	ASSPYTLGQF
TRBV12-3/TRBV12-4	TRBJ2-6	ANSFEGAGTSGANVLT
TRBV6-6	TRBJ1-1	ASRKTRQDSNGEAF
TRBV12-3/TRBV12-4	TRBJ2-7	ASRLVSDYEQY
TRBV7-9	TRBJ2-3	ASSPSASSTDTQY
TRBV7-9	TRBJ2-3	ASSAIDGITDTQY
TRBV5-1	TRBJ1-1	ASTGRGSEQAEAF
TRBV15	TRBJ2-7	ATSRERGRGDSYEQY
TRBV6-2/TRBV6-3	TRBJ2-1	ASRKGQLYNEQF
TRBV20-1	TRBJ2-7	SATTLDFAYEQY
TRBV12-3/TRBV12-4	TRBJ1-2	ASTRGTFRYT
TRBV5-1	TRBJ1-2	ASSNGQGVSYGYT
TRBV5-1	TRBJ1-4	ASSLRKGGGAEKLF
TRBV20-1	TRBJ2-1	SARGGGAYNEQF
TRBV5-6	TRBJ2-1	ASSLRVGSSYNEQF
TRBV15	TRBJ2-7	ATSRDSGYEQY
TRBV20-1	TRBJ2-5	SAGRGRGGPYEQY
TRBV4-1	TRBJ1-2	ASSQDGPLRCGYT